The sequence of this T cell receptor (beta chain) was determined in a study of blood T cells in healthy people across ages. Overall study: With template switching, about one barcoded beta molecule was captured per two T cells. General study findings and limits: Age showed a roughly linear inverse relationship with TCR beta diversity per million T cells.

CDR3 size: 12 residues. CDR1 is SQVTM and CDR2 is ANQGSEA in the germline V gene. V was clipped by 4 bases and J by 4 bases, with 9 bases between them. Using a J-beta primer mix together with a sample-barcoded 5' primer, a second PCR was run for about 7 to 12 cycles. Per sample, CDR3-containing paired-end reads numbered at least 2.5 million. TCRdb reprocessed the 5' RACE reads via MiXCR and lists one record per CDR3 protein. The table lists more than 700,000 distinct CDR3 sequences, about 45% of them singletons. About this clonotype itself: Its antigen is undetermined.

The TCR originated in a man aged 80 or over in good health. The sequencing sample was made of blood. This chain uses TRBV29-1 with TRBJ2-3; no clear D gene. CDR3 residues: CSVASESDTQYF. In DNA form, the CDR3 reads TGCAGCGTTGCCAGTGAATCAGATACGCAGTATTTT.